A selection of T cell receptor beta chains follows, all from one sample in a study of T cell changes during pregnancy in multiple sclerosis. Only in-frame clones appear in the TCRdb table, and some are missing; sequencing was by immunoSEQ multiplex PCR. The data hold fewer than 65,000 clones, with about nine tenths observed a single time. This sample comprised peripheral blood, obtained after pregnancy. Receptor source: a female donor in good health, enrolled as a control in a pregnancy study. The CDR3 runs from the conserved cysteine through the conserved F or W. The D gene is left open where the match is weak. Clone size is shown for a subset of rows, as once, few, many or a class of expanded clone.

>.|TRBJ1-5|TRBV11-3|.
CASSISPDQPQHF
TGTGCCAGCAGTATTAGCCCCGACCAGCCCCAGCATTTT
>.|TRBJ1-1|TRBV4-3|.
CASSQGAGMAEAFF
TGCGCCAGCAGCCAAGGAGCAGGGATGGCTGAAGCTTTCTTT
>.|TRBJ2-1|TRBV4-3|TRBD2
CASSQQLAGGREQFF
TGCGCCAGCAGCCAACAACTAGCGGGGGGTCGGGAGCAGTTCTTC
>.|TRBJ1-1|TRBV18|.
CASSDGGGADTEAFF
TGTGCCAGCTCTGACGGGGGGGGAGCTGACACTGAAGCTTTCTTT
>.|TRBJ2-7|TRBV7-3|.
CASSSGQGAYEQYF
TGTGCCAGCAGCTCGGGCCAGGGCGCCTACGAGCAGTACTTC
>.|TRBJ1-2|TRBV5-6|.
CATTTGPIKGYGYTF
TGTGCCACCACGACAGGCCCGATTAAAGGTTATGGCTACACCTTC
>.|TRBJ2-7|TRBV4-1|.
CASSQVGTGRHEQYF
TGCGCCAGCAGCCAAGTTGGGACGGGGAGGCACGAGCAGTACTTC
>.|TRBJ1-4|TRBV4-2|.
CASSQDGGQGGEKLFF
TGTGCCAGCAGCCAAGATGGGGGCCAGGGTGGCGAAAAACTGTTTTTT
>.|TRBJ1-5|TRBV7-9|TRBD1
CASSLQTGAQHF
TGTGCCAGCAGCTTACAGACAGGGGCCCAGCATTTT
>once|TRBJ2-7|TRBV7-2|TRBD2
CASSEVNFVGGGPQYF
TGTGCCAGCAGCGAAGTTAATTTTGTAGGCGGGGGGCCGCAGTACTTC
>.|TRBJ2-3|TRBV4-1|.
CASSQAPLTRKTGTDTQYF
TGCGCCAGCAGCCAAGCACCCCTGACTAGAAAGACGGGCACAGATACGCAGTATTTT
>few|TRBJ2-7|TRBV13|TRBD2
CASSARTSGDSSYEQYF
TGTGCCAGCAGCGCCCGGACTAGCGGGGACAGCTCCTACGAGCAGTACTTC
>once|TRBJ2-1|TRBV30|TRBD2
CAWSSGTSTNEQFF
TGTGCCTGGAGTTCCGGGACTAGCACCAATGAGCAGTTCTTC
>.|TRBJ1-1|TRBV27|.
CASSLTAAGVNTEAFF
TGTGCCAGCAGTTTAACAGCAGCGGGGGTGAACACTGAAGCTTTCTTT
>once|TRBJ2-7|TRBV7-2|TRBD2
CASSLYAGDQYEQYF
TGTGCCAGCAGCTTATACGCGGGGGACCAATACGAGCAGTACTTC
>.|TRBJ2-7|TRBV6-1|TRBD1
CASSEFGDRGQQYF
TGTGCCAGCAGTGAATTCGGGGACAGGGGGCAGCAGTACTTC
>.|TRBJ2-7|TRBV2|TRBD1
CASSEYRGPSYEQYF
TGTGCCAGCAGTGAATACAGGGGGCCTTCCTACGAGCAGTACTTC
>few|TRBJ1-5|TRBV7-8|.
CASSFHGGNQPQHF
TGTGCCAGCAGCTTTCACGGGGGCAATCAGCCCCAGCATTTT
>.|TRBJ1-3|TRBV5-1|.
CASSLGPLGRGGNTIYF
TGCGCCAGCAGCTTGGGGCCTCTGGGCAGGGGTGGAAACACCATATATTTT
>once|TRBJ2-1|TRBV5-1|TRBD1
CASSLRGQGGEQFF
TGCGCCAGCAGCTTGAGGGGACAGGGAGGCGAGCAGTTCTTC
>.|TRBJ2-2|TRBV4-3|TRBD1
CASSQFGGQGNTGELFF
TGCGCCAGCAGCCAGTTTGGGGGACAGGGTAATACCGGGGAGCTGTTTTTT
>once|TRBJ1-4|TRBV6-1|.
CASSEDRLNEKLFF
TGTGCCAGCAGTGAAGACAGGCTAAATGAAAAACTGTTTTTT
>.|TRBJ2-3|TRBV19|TRBD2
CASSPLGGSTDTQYF
TGTGCCAGTAGTCCCTTGGGGGGGAGCACAGATACGCAGTATTTT
>.|TRBJ2-5|TRBV5-1|TRBD1
CASSDQGEQYF
TGCGCCAGCAGCGATCAGGGGGAGCAGTACTTC
>.|TRBJ2-7|TRBV14|TRBD2
CASSLAPSGAAYEQYF
TGTGCCAGCAGCCTAGCCCCTAGCGGCGCTGCCTACGAGCAGTACTTC
>few|TRBJ1-6|TRBV2|.
CASAEPPSYNSPLHF
TGTGCCAGCGCTGAGCCCCCCTCCTATAATTCACCCCTCCACTTT
>.|TRBJ1-6|TRBV18|.
CASSPQTQGGSYNSPLHF
TGTGCCAGCTCACCACAAACCCAGGGAGGGTCCTATAATTCACCCCTCCACTTT
>once|TRBJ2-3|TRBV7-2|TRBD2
CASSFLAGGPDTQYF
TGTGCCAGCAGCTTTCTAGCGGGGGGGCCAGATACGCAGTATTTT
>.|TRBJ1-1|TRBV5-5|.
CASSLRGGNTEAFF
TGTGCCAGCAGCTTACGCGGGGGAAACACTGAAGCTTTCTTT
>.|TRBJ1-1|TRBV4-2|.
CASSPENSWNTEAFF
TGTGCCAGCAGCCCGGAAAACAGTTGGAACACTGAAGCTTTCTTT
>.|TRBJ1-2|TRBV11-3|.
CASSFQRGGYTF
TGTGCCAGCAGCTTTCAAAGGGGAGGCTACACCTTC
>.|TRBJ1-1|TRBV7-6|.
CASIQGAGVTEAFF
TGTGCCAGCATCCAAGGAGCAGGGGTTACTGAAGCTTTCTTT
>.|TRBJ2-1|TRBV30|TRBD2
CAWNYGTSWVLNNEQFF
TGTGCCTGGAACTACGGGACTAGCTGGGTACTTAACAATGAGCAGTTCTTC